The clone carrying this TCR beta chain was seen a few times. What it recognizes is unknown. The source of the sample is a study of molecular identifiers for immune sequencing clone quantification. Study-wide points: Spike-in Jurkat TCR RNA from a single cell reportedly registered among approximately 900,000 naive cells. Highly expanded clones may be undercounted when identical TCR molecules share barcodes. Over 97% of effector molecules, but under 1% in naive cells, were held by clones with more than 20 RNA copies.

Germline CDR1 KGHDR, CDR2 SFDVKD. Trimming took 2 bases from V and 8 from J; bases not matched to a gene: 4. This CDR3 is 13 amino acids long. Bulk TCR libraries used previously described methods and listed TCR primers. TCRdb itself ran the PCR reads through MiXCR, one entry per CDR3 protein. The table has some 680,000 distinct CDR3 sequences, around 25% seen once. This sequence joins TRBV24-1 and TRBJ2-5, with 7 bases fitting TRBD2. Sequencing was done on a sample of naive CD8+ T cells from blood, with Jurkat cell RNA spiked in. The subset denotes: FACS-sorted CD8+CD4-CCR7+CD45RA+ naive T cells. This TCR came from a human donor in good health. Some libraries in this study had Jurkat cell RNA spiked in. CDR3 loop: CATSDSLTSTQYF. CDR3 nucleotide sequence: TGTGCCACCAGTGATTCCCTGACTAGCACCCAGTACTTC.